Listed here is a single T cell receptor (beta chain). Its binding antigen is unknown. There are no base qualities to consult, and no much larger clone falls within one base. Trimming removed 6 bases from V and 7 bases from J; the gene matches leave 4 bases unexplained. The cysteine opens and the phenylalanine closes a CDR3 of 14 amino acids. Only the CDR3 region is kept as DNA, spanning 42 bases read in frame from base 1. Per the germline V gene, MNHEY is the CDR1 and SVGAGI is the CDR2. The entry originates in a study of radiotherapy plus CTLA-4 blockade in lung cancer (dated by TCRdb to the late 2010s). Regarding the complete study: Objective responses were observed in 18% of enrolled patients, and disease control was achieved in 31%. The paper as a whole reports these results and caveats: After treatment with radiotherapy and ipilimumab, TCR clones that originated in tumors expanded in peripheral blood. Early dynamic changes in blood T cell clones, together with increased serum interferon-beta after radiation, were reported as the strongest predictors of response.

In this study, focal radiation therapy paired with CTLA-4 blockade (ipilimumab) was tested in patients who had chemo-refractory metastatic non-small-cell lung cancer. The library was made by the immunoSEQ multiplex PCR assay. TCRdb's version of the immuneACCESS table is confined to in-frame rearrangements and falls short of the full clone set. An unresolved V gene accounts for under half of the shortfall where checked; the remainder is of unknown origin. Here the sample has about 97,000 clones; roughly 74% occur a single time. The ten largest clones capture roughly 2.8% of the sample. The sequence came from a human donor with non-small cell lung cancer who had a partial response to radiotherapy plus ipilimumab. Some clones in this sample may be carry-over from other donors' samples. The rearranged segments are TRBV6-5 and TRBJ1-4; TRBD1 matches 11 bases in the middle. Sample: peripheral blood, taken from a patient treated with radiotherapy plus ipilimumab. The nucleotide sequence reads as follows: TGTGCCAGCAGGAGGGGACAGGGGGGTGAAAAACTGTTTTTT. This encodes CASRRGQGGEKLFF.